The text below deals with one T cell receptor (beta chain). The junction and the germline gene differ at one end; a read error may be behind it. The CDR3 length is 16 residues. CDR1 and CDR2 (germline): MDHEN, SYDVKM. Produced via immunoSEQ multiplex PCR; TCRdb's table is partial and in-frame only. The repertoire holds 95,000 to 110,000 clones, with roughly nine tenths as singletons. This record comes from a study of blood T cell repertoires in COVID-19. Study-level background: Collection of acute and convalescent COVID-19 samples took place in the United States, Italy and Spain.

The material sequenced was peripheral blood. V and J are TRBV28 and TRBJ1-4, with D tentatively TRBD1 (5 bases). This sequence was found in a man in his forties or fifties in a cohort sampled during active COVID-19. CDR3 DNA: TGTGCCAGCAGTTCAAAGTTCAGGGCAACTAATGAAAACCTGTTTTTT. This gives the protein CASSSKFRATNENLFF. The variable domain in full, completed from reference TRBV28 and TRBJ1-4, reads DVKVTQSSRYLVKRTGEKVFLECVQDMDHENMFWYRQDPGLGLRLIYFSYDVKMKEKGDIPEGYSVSREKKERFSLILESASTNQTSMYLCASSSKFRATNENLFFGSGTQLSVL.